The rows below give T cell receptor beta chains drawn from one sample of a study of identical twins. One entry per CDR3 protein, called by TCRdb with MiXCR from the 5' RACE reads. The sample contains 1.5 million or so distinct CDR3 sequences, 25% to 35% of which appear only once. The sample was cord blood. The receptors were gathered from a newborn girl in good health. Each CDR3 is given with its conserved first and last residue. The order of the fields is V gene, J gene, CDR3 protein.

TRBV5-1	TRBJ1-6	CASSRGQGNSPLHF
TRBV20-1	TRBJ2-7	CSAPSGVGSYEQYF
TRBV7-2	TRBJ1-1	CASSLAGQGYTEAFF
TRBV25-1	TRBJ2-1	CASSGPGLAGYNEQFF
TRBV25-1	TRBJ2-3	CASSEFTSPRDTQYF
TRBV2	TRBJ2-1	CASRQGLSYNEQFF
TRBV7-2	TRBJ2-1	CASSSYPSGDYNEQFF
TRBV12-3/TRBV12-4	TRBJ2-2	CASSFYSGNTGELFF
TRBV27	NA	CVSSLGGETQYF
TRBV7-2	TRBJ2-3	CASSLRGGGGTDTQYF
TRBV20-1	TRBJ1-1	CSARFGGRAEAFF
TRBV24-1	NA	CATSASGASSYNEQYF
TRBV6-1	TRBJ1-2	CASSEALTGNYGYTF
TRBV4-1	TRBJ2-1	CASSQGGGRDYNEQFF
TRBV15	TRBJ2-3	CATSRGSGDRGTDTQYF
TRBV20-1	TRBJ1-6	CSASRDGLYIGSPLHF
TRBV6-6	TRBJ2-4	CASSHFSDPLGKNIQYF
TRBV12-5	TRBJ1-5	CASGLDLSNQPQHF
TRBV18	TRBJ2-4	CASSPPQGFGAKNIQYF
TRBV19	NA	CASSIADGGKETQYF
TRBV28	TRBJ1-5	CASSLSTGYSNQPQHF
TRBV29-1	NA	CSVEPGQGRYNEQYF
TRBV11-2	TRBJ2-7	CASSLGTSSYERYF
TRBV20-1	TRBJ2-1	CSASSGDSHSYNERFF
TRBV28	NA	CASSSGLAPSSYNEQYF
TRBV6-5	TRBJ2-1	CASRPSRGALNEQFF
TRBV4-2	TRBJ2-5	CASSQGLAGGYERYF
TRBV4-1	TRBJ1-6	CASSQDRLGGSPLHF
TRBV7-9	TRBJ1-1	CASSLDGTLNTEAFF
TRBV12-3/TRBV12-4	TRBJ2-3	CASSWGRSTDTQYF
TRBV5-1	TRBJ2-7	CASSSHRQFSYEQYF
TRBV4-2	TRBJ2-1	CASSQELAGGYNEQFF
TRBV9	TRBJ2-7	CASARDPYNEQYF
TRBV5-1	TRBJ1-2	CASSFSPGNYGYTF
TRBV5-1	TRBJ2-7	CASSADVGEQYF
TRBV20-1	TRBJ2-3	CSASSIGDTQYF
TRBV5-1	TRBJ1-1	CASSRATGENTEAFF
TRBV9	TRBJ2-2	CASSFMAAGELFF
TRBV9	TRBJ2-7	CASSASTGSYEQYF
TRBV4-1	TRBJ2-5	CASSQFLFVSGLRYQETQYF
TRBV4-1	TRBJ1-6	CASSQEWVSLRRLNSPLHF
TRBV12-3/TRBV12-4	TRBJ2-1	CASSLEEGFMNEQFF
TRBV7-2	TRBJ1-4	CASSLAARTGVEKLFF
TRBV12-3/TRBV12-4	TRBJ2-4	CASSGQGKNIQYF
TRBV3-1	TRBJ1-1	CASSQAGFNTEAFF
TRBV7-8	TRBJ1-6	CASQSGNSPLHF
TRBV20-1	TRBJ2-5	CSARMAEQETQYF
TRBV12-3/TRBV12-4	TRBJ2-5	CASSVVSPETQYF
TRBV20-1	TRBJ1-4	CSAGTTNEKLFF
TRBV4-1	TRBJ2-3	CASSQAPPQAHTQYF
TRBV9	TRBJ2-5	CASSFSGGFQKTQYF
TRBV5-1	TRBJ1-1	CASTSRGHNTEAFF
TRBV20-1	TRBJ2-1	CSASHPGYNEQFF